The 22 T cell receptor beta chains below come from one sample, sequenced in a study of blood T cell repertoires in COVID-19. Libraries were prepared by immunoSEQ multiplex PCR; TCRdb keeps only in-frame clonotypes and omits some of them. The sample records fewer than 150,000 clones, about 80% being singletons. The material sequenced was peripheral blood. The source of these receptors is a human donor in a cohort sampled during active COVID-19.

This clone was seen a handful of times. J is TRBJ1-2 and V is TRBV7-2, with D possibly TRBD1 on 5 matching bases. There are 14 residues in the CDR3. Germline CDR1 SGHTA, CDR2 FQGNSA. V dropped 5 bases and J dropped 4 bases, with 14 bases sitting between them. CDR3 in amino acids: CASSQPGFSYGYTF. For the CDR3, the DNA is TGTGCCAGCAGCCAGCCAGGGTTTTCCTATGGCTACACCTTC.

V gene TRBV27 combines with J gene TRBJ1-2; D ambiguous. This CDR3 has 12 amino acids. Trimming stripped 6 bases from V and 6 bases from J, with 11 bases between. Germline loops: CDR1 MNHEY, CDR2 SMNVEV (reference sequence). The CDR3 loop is CASRTGWDGYTF. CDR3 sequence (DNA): TGTGCCAGCAGGACGGGATGGGATGGCTACACCTTC.

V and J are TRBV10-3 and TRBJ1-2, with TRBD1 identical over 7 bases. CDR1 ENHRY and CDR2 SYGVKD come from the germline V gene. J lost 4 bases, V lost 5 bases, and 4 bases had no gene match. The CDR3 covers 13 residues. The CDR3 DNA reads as TGTGCCATCAGTTTGACAGGGATCTATGGCTACACCTTC. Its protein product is CAISLTGIYGYTF.

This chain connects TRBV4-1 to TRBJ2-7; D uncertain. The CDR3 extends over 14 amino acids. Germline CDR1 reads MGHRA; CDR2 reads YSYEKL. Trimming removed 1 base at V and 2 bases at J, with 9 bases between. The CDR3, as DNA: TGCGCCAGCAGCCAAGCGGGTACCCCCTACGAGCAGTACTTC. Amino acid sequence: CASSQAGTPYEQYF.

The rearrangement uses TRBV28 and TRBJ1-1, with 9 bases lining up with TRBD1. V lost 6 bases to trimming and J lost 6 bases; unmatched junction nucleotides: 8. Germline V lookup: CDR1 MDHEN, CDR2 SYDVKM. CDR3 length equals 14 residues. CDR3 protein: CASSRDRDYAEAFF. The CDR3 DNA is TGTGCCAGCAGCCGGGACAGGGATTACGCTGAAGCTTTCTTT.

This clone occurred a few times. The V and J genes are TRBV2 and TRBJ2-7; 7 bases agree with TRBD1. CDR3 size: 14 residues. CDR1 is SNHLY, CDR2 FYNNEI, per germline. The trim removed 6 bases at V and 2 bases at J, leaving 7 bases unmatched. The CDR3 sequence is CASRTGQPPYEQYF. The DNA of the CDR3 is TGTGCCAGCAGAACGGGACAGCCACCCTACGAGCAGTACTTC.

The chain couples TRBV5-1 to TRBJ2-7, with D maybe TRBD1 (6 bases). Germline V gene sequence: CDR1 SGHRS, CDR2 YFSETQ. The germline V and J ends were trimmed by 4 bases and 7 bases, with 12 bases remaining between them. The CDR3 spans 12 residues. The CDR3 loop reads CASSPRGMEQYF. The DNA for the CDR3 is TGCGCCAGCAGCCCGAGGGGGATGGAGCAGTACTTC.

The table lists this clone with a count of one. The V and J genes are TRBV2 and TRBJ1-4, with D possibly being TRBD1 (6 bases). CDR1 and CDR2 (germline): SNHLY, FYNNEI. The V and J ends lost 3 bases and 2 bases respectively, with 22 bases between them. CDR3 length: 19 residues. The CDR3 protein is CASSDRDRTPADTNEKLFF. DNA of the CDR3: TGTGCCAGCAGTGATCGAGACAGGACGCCCGCCGACACTAATGAAAAACTGTTTTTT.

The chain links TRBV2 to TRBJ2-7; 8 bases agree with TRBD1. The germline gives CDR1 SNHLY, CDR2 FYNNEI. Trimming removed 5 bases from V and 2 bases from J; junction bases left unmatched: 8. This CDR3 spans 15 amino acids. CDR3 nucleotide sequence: TGTGCCAGCAGTCGTACCGACAGGGGTCCCTACGAGCAGTACTTC. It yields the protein CASSRTDRGPYEQYF.

Here the CDR3 reads CASSWNRGEQETQYF. CDR3 DNA sequence: TGTGCCAGCAGCTGGAACAGGGGAGAGCAAGAGACCCAGTACTTC. V usage is TRBV7-2 and J usage is TRBJ2-5, with 7 bases identical to TRBD1. Germline V gene sequence: CDR1 SGHTA, CDR2 FQGNSA. The junction had 7 bases not matched to a gene; V was cut back by 4 bases and J by 2 bases. This CDR3 is built from 15 residues.

CDR3 nucleotides: TGTGCCAGCAGAGGCGAGAGACAGGTCCCGCCAGAGCAGTACTTC. Translated, it gives CASRGERQVPPEQYF. The chain combines TRBV6-4 with TRBJ2-7; a weak D match, TRBD1 (6 bases). This CDR3 has 15 residues. CDR1 is MRHNA, CDR2 SNTAGT, per germline. V lost 6 bases to trimming and J lost 7 bases, with 22 bases between them.

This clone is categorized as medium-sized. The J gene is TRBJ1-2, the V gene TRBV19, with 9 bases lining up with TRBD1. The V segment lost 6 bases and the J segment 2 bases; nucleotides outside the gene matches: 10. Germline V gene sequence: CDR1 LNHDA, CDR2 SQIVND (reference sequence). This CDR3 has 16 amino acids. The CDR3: CASSALQGARNYGYTF. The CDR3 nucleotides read TGTGCCAGTAGCGCATTACAGGGGGCGCGAAACTATGGCTACACCTTC. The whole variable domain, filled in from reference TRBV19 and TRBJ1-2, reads DGGITQSPKYLFRKEGQNVTLSCEQNLNHDAMYWYRQDPGQGLRLIYYSQIVNDFQKGDIAEGYSVSREKKESFPLTVTSAQKNPTAFYLCASSALQGARNYGYTFGSGTRLTVV.

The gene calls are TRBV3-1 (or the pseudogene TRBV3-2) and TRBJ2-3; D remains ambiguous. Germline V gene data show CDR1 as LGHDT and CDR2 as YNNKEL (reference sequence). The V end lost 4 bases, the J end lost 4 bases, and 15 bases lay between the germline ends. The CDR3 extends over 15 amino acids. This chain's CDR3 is CASSPGEALADTQYF. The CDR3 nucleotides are TGTGCCAGCAGCCCCGGAGAGGCTCTGGCAGATACGCAGTATTTT.

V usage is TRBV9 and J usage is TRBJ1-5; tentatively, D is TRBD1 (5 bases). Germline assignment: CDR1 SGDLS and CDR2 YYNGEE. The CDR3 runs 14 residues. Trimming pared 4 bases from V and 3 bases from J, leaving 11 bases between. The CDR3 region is CASSSPGFNQPQHF. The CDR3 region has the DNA TGTGCCAGCAGCTCCCCAGGGTTCAATCAGCCCCAGCATTTT.

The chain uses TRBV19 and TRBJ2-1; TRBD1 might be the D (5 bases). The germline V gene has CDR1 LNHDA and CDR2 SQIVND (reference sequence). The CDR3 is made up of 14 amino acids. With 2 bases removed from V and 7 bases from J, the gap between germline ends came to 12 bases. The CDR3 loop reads CASSINQGINEQFF. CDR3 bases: TGTGCCAGTAGTATAAACCAGGGAATTAATGAGCAGTTCTTC.

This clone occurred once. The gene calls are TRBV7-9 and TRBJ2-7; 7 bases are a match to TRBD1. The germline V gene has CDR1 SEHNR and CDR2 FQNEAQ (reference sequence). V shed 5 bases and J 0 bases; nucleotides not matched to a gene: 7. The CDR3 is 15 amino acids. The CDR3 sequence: CASSGNRGFSYEQYF. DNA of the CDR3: TGTGCCAGCAGCGGTAACAGGGGCTTCTCCTACGAGCAGTACTTC.

CDR3 in DNA: TGTGCCAGTAGTATAGTACAGGGATCCTACGAGCAGTACTTC. It translates to CASSIVQGSYEQYF. The gene calls are TRBV19 and TRBJ2-7, with D possibly being TRBD1 (6 bases). In germline, CDR1 is LNHDA, CDR2 SQIVND (reference sequence). The ends were cut back, 1 base at V and 1 base at J, with 8 bases in the middle. The CDR3 runs to 14 residues.

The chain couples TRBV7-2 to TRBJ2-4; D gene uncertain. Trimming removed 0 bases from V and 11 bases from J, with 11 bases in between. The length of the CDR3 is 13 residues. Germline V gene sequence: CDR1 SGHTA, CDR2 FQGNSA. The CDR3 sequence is CASSLAAGAVQYF. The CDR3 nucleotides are TGTGCCAGCAGCTTAGCGGCAGGCGCCGTTCAGTACTTC.

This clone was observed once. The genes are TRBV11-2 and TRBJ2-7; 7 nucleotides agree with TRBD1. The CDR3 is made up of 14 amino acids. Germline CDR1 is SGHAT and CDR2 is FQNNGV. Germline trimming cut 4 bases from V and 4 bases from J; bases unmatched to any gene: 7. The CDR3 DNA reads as TGTGCCAGCAGCTCCTGGGACAGAAAATACGAGCAGTACTTC. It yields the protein CASSSWDRKYEQYF.

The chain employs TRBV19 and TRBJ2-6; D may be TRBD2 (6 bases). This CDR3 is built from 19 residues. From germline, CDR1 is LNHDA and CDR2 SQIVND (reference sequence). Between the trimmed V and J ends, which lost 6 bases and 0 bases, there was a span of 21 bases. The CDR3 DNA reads TGTGCCAGTAGCCGCTTGCGGACCCTGGAGGGCTCTGGGGCCAACGTCCTGACTTTC. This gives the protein CASSRLRTLEGSGANVLTF.

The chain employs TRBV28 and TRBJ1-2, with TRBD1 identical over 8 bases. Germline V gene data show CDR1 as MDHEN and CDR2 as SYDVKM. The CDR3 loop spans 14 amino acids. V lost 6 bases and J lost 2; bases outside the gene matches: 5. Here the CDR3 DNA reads TGTGCCAGCAGGGTCGACAGGGGCAACTATGGCTACACCTTC. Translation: CASRVDRGNYGYTF.

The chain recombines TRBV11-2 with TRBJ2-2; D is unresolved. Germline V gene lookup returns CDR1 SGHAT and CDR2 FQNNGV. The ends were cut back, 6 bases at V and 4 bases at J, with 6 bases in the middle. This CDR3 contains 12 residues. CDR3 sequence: CASRLSTGELFF. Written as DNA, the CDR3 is TGTGCCAGCAGGTTGAGCACCGGGGAGCTGTTTTTT.